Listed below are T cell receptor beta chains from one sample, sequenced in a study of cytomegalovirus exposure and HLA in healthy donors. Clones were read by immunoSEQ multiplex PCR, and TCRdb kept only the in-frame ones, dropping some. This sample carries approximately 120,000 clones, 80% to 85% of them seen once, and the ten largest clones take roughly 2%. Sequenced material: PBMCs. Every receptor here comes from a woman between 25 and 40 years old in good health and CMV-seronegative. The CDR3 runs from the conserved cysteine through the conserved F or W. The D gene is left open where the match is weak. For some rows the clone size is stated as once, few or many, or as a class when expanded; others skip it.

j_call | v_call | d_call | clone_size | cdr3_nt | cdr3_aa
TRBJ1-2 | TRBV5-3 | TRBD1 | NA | TGTGCCAGAAGCCCCCTTGACAGGGGCCTCCCGAGGGGCTACACCTTC | CARSPLDRGLPRGYTF
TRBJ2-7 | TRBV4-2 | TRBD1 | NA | TGTGCCAGCAGCCAACACTCGGGACAGGGGGTTTCGCAGTACTTC | CASSQHSGQGVSQYF
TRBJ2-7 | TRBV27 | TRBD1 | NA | TGTGCCAGCGGTTTCCCGGGACAGGGGTCCTACGAGCAGTACTTC | CASGFPGQGSYEQYF
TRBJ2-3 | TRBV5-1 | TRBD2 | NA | TGCGCCAGCAGCTTAGGACTAGCGGGGAAAGGGCCAGATACGCAGTATTTT | CASSLGLAGKGPDTQYF
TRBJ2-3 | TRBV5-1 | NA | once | TGCGCCAGCAGTCGACAGGTTCCTTCTAGCACAGATACGCAGTATTTT | CASSRQVPSSTDTQYF
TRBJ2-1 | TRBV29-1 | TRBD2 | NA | TGCAGCGTTAAGGGGAGGGTATCCTACAATGAGCAGTTCTTC | CSVKGRVSYNEQFF
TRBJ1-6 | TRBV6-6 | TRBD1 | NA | TGTGCCAGCAGTTACGCAGGGGGCGCAGGGTCACCCCTCCACTTT | CASSYAGGAGSPLHF
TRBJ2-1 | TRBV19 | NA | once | TGTGCCAGTAGTATCGTCGATGAGCAGTTCTTC | CASSIVDEQFF
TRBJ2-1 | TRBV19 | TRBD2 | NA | TGTGCCAGTAGTCCCCGGGCGGGAGGTTTGAGCTACGTTTACAATGAGCAGTTCTTC | CASSPRAGGLSYVYNEQFF
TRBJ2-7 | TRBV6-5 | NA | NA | TGTGCCAGCAGGGGGCTCGAGCAGTACTTC | CASRGLEQYF
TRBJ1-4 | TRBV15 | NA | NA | TGTGCCACCGGGAGGGGGGGCAGCGATGAAAAACTGTTTTTT | CATGRGGSDEKLFF
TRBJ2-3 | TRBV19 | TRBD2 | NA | TGTGCCAGTAGGGATAGCGGGAAGGGCACAGATACGCAGTATTTT | CASRDSGKGTDTQYF
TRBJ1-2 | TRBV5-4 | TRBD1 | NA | TGTGCCAGCAGATCGACAGGGGAAAGCGGCTACACCTTC | CASRSTGESGYTF
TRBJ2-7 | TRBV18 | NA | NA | TGTGCCAGCTCACCCTTGACTAGGGTGGGTTACGAGCAGTACTTC | CASSPLTRVGYEQYF
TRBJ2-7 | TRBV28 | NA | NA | TGTGCCAGCAGTTTACCGGGAAACTCCTACGAGCAGTACTTC | CASSLPGNSYEQYF
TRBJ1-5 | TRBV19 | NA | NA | TGTGCCAGTAGTATCCGACAGAACAATCAGCCCCAGCATTTT | CASSIRQNNQPQHF
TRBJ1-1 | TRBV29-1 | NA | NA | TGCAGCGCATCGAGGTCGGGACAGAACACTGAAGCTTTCTTT | CSASRSGQNTEAFF
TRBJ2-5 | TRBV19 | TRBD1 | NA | TGTGCCAGTAGTCCCCGGGACAGGGGGATTAGTCAAGAGACCCAGTACTTC | CASSPRDRGISQETQYF
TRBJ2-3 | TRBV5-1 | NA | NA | TGCGCCAGCAGCTTGGTATCAGATACGCAGTATTTT | CASSLVSDTQYF
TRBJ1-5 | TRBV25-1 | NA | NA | TGTGCCAGCAGTAGGGGTAGCAATCAGCCCCAGCATTTT | CASSRGSNQPQHF
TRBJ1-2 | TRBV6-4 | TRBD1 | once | TGTGCCAGCAGTGACACCATGACAGGGAACTATGGCTACACCTTC | CASSDTMTGNYGYTF
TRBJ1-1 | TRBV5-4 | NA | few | TGTGCCAGCAACTTAGGGGCAGTAGTGAACACTGAAGCTTTCTTT | CASNLGAVVNTEAFF
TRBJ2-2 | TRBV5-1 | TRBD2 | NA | TGCGCCAGCAGCTTTGGACTAGCGGGTACCGGGGAGCTGTTTTTT | CASSFGLAGTGELFF
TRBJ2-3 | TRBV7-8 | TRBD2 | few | TGTGCCAGCAGCTTACTGGCGGGAGAGGGAGCAGATACGCAGTATTTT | CASSLLAGEGADTQYF
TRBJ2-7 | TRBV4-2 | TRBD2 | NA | TGTGCCAGCAGCCAAGCGACTAGCGGGGGTTACGAGCAGTACTTC | CASSQATSGGYEQYF
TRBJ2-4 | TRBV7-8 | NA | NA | TGTGCCAGCAGCACGGGACTAGCCAAAAACATTCAGTACTTC | CASSTGLAKNIQYF
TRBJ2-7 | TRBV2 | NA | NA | TGTGCCAGCAGTAAGAGGCAGTGGGTCTACGAGCAGTACTTC | CASSKRQWVYEQYF
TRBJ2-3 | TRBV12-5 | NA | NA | TGTGCTAGTGCCCCACCGTTTGAGGCCACAGATACGCAGTATTTT | CASAPPFEATDTQYF
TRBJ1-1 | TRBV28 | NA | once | TGTGCCAGCAGTTTTTTAGGGGTCACTGAAGCTTTCTTT | CASSFLGVTEAFF
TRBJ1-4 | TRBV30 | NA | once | TGTGCCTGGACCTCAACTAATGAAAAACTGTTTTTT | CAWTSTNEKLFF
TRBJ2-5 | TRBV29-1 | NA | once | TGCAGCGTTGAGTACAGAGAAGAGACCCAGTACTTC | CSVEYREETQYF
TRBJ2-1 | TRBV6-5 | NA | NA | TGTGCCAGCAGCCTTAGCGGCTGGAAGGATGAGCAGTTCTTC | CASSLSGWKDEQFF
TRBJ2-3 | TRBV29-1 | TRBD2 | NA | TGCAGCGTCGGGGGACTAGCGGGGGAGACTAGCACAGATACGCAGTATTTT | CSVGGLAGETSTDTQYF
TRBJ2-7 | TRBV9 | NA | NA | TGTGCCAGCAGCGTAGTTCCCGACAACGAGCAGTACTTC | CASSVVPDNEQYF
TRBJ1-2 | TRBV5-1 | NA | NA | TGCGCCAGCAGCCTGGACAGTACTAACTATGGCTACACCTTC | CASSLDSTNYGYTF
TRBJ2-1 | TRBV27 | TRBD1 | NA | TGTGCCAGCAGTTTTGTGGGACAGGGGCCTAACCGAGCAGATGAGCAGTTCTTC | CASSFVGQGPNRADEQFF
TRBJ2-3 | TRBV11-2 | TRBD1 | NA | TGTGCCAGCAGTAGGGGACAGGGGGCAGTGGATACGCAGTATTTT | CASSRGQGAVDTQYF
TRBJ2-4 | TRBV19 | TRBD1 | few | TGTGCCAGTAGTATGGGGACAGATCTAGCCAAAAACATTCAGTACTTC | CASSMGTDLAKNIQYF
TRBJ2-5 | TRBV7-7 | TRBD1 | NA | TGTGCTAGCAGCTTAGCAGACAGGGGGCGAGGAAAAGAGACCCAGTACTTC | CASSLADRGRGKETQYF
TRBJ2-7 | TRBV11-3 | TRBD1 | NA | TGTGCCAGCAGCTTTGGACAGGGCTCAAACGAGCAGTACTTC | CASSFGQGSNEQYF
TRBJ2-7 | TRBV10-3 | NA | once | TGTGCCATCAGTGAGGGACTTGGGGAATACTACGAGCAGTACTTC | CAISEGLGEYYEQYF
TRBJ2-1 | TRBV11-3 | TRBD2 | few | TGTGCCAGCAGCTTATCCCGGACTAGCGGGGTCAATGAGCAGTTCTTC | CASSLSRTSGVNEQFF
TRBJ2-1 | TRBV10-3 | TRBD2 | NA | TGTGCCACCGCTGGGGGGGGAGTCGGCAATGAGCAGTTCTTC | CATAGGGVGNEQFF
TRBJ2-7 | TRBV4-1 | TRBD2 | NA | TGCGCCAGCAGCCAAGTAGCGGGAGGCACCGAGCAGTACTTC | CASSQVAGGTEQYF
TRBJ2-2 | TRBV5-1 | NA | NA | TGCGCCAGCAGCAGTCTCCAGATAAACACCGGGGAGCTGTTTTTT | CASSSLQINTGELFF
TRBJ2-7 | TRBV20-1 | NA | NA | TGCAGTGCTAGCCTTTTTTACGAGCAGTACTTC | CSASLFYEQYF